These 28 T cell receptor beta chains came from one sample sequenced in a study of CD8 T cells in ankylosing spondylitis. Study conclusions and caveats: One TCR beta motif, made up of under ten highly homologous variants, appeared characteristic of ankylosing spondylitis blood.

These receptors have no identified antigens. TCRdb recomputed calls from the 5' RACE reads with MiXCR, one row per CDR3 protein. This table has some 200,000 distinct CDR3 sequences, just under 7.5% appearing once. The source material was blood, either unsorted or a sorted T cell fraction (not recorded which). Receptors originate from a male donor with ankylosing spondylitis.

This clonotype has ten or more counts. The rearrangement links TRBV20-1 to TRBJ1-2; no definite D call. The CDR3 runs 13 residues. Germline V lookup: CDR1 DFQATT, CDR2 SNEGSKA (reference sequence). Between the trimmed V and J ends, which lost 5 bases and 4 bases, there was a span of 14 bases. The CDR3 DNA is TGCAGTGCTCGGAATAGGGATGGCTATGGCTACACCTTC. It encodes CSARNRDGYGYTF.

This clonotype was counted at least ten times. V and J are TRBV7-2 and TRBJ2-1, with D unresolved. Germline V CDR1 and CDR2: SGHTA, FQGNSA. V lost 2 bases, J lost 2 bases, and 10 bases lay in between. This CDR3 is built from 15 residues. The CDR3 DNA sequence: TGTGCCAGCAGCTTATTGGCGAATGCCTACAATGAGCAGTTCTTC. Protein: CASSLLANAYNEQFF.

The chain recombines TRBV7-9 with TRBJ2-2; D uncertain. Trimming removed 5 bases from V and 9 bases from J, with 10 bases in between. The CDR3 totals 12 residues. In germline, CDR1 is SEHNR, CDR2 FQNEAQ (reference sequence). CDR3 loop: CASSHTTRELFF. For the CDR3, the DNA is TGTGCCAGCAGCCATACAACCAGGGAGCTGTTTTTT.

This clonotype was recorded at least ten times. The CDR3 region is CASSQEPNKRVPQHF. DNA for the CDR3: TGCGCCAGCAGCCAAGAGCCTAATAAGAGGGTGCCCCAGCATTTT. The chain employs TRBV4-3 and TRBJ1-5; D is undetermined. Trimming took 0 bases from V and 9 from J, leaving 15 bases between them. This CDR3 region has 15 residues. CDR1 is LGHNA and CDR2 is YSLEER in the germline V gene.

This clonotype was recorded at least ten times. The genes are TRBV12-3 or TRBV12-4 and TRBJ2-7; TRBD2 is a possible D gene (6 bases). Trimming pared 10 bases from V and 4 bases from J, leaving 23 bases between. The CDR3 is made up of 15 amino acids. The CDR3 spells CATRVLGGKAYEQYF. In nucleotides, the CDR3 is TGTGCCACCAGGGTTCTGGGAGGTAAGGCATACGAGCAGTACTTC.

This rearrangement joins TRBV2 to TRBJ1-2, with D unresolved. The germline V gene encodes CDR1 SNHLY and CDR2 FYNNEI. The CDR3 extends over 14 amino acids. The ends were cut back, 2 bases at V and 4 bases at J, with 11 bases in the middle. As DNA, the CDR3 is TGTGCCAGCAGTGAATTGCCGATCGGCTATGGCTACACCTTC. Translation: CASSELPIGYGYTF.

This clonotype was detected ten times or more. The chain links TRBV27 to TRBJ2-7; D unresolved. The germline V gene has CDR1 MNHEY and CDR2 SMNVEV (reference sequence). The germline V and J ends were trimmed by 6 bases and 1 base, with 16 bases remaining between them. The CDR3 extends over 15 amino acids. The CDR3 coding sequence is TGTGCCAGCAGGGTTGTCAGCGATCCATCCTACGAGCAGTACTTC. Its translation is CASRVVSDPSYEQYF.

This clonotype was detected many times. The chain employs TRBV6-5 and TRBJ2-2, with D perhaps given as TRBD1 or TRBD2 (5 bases each). V was clipped by 2 bases and J by 4 bases, with 14 bases between them. CDR3 length equals 16 residues. The germline V gene encodes CDR1 MNHEY and CDR2 SVGAGI. CDR3 sequence (DNA): TGTGCCAGCAGTTACGAGGGACGGACATTCACCGGGGAGCTGTTTTTT. Amino acid sequence: CASSYEGRTFTGELFF.

This clonotype was seen many times. J is TRBJ2-7 and V is TRBV27; 10 bases are a match to TRBD1. The CDR3 is 15 amino acids. Germline CDR1 is MNHEY and CDR2 is SMNVEV (reference sequence). V was clipped by 6 bases and J by 2 bases; unmatched bases: 7. As DNA, the CDR3 is TGTGCCAGCAGCCCGACAGGGGGCGAGACCTACGAGCAGTACTTC. This translates into CASSPTGGETYEQYF.

There are many counts of this clonotype. V usage is TRBV4-3 and J usage is TRBJ2-7; 7 bases match TRBD1. The V gene end was trimmed by 2 bases and the J gene end by 6 bases; junction bases not matched to a gene: 4. The V gene's germline CDR1 is LGHNA and CDR2 YSLEER. This CDR3 has 13 amino acids. The CDR3 protein is CASSQRTGPEQYF. The CDR3 DNA is TGCGCCAGCAGCCAACGGACAGGACCCGAGCAGTACTTC.

This clonotype showed up many times. The gene calls are TRBV4-3 and TRBJ1-3; TRBD1 matches at 7 bases. The CDR3 spans 15 residues. With V trimmed by 4 bases and J by 2 bases, 5 bases remained unmatched. Germline lookup yields CDR1 LGHNA and CDR2 YSLEER. CDR3 amino acids: CASSLGTATGNTIYF. The CDR3 nucleotides read TGCGCCAGCAGCCTGGGGACAGCAACTGGAAACACCATATATTTT.

The CDR3: CASSRLATQQFF. The CDR3 DNA reads as TGTGCCAGCAGTCGACTAGCAACCCAGCAGTTCTTC. The chain combines TRBV2 with TRBJ2-1; 7 bases agree with TRBD2. Germline V gene sequence: CDR1 SNHLY, CDR2 FYNNEI. Unmatched junction bases numbered 6, after V lost 5 bases and J lost 11 bases. CDR3 length: 12 amino acids.

The V call is TRBV20-1, the J call TRBJ1-1; D unclear. CDR1 DFQATT and CDR2 SNEGSKA come from the germline V gene (reference sequence). V lost 2 bases and J 4 bases, leaving 5 bases between the germline ends. The CDR3 sequence is 11 residues long. CDR3 sequence reads: CSARRVTEAFF. CDR3 nucleotides: TGCAGTGCTAGACGGGTCACTGAAGCTTTCTTT.

This clonotype was seen only a few times. The chain links TRBV20-1 to TRBJ2-7; the D gene is possibly TRBD2 (6 bases). Trimming removed 3 bases at V and 4 bases at J, with 16 bases between. Germline V gene data show CDR1 as DFQATT and CDR2 as SNEGSKA (reference sequence). The CDR3 has 14 amino acids. The CDR3 nucleotides read TGCAGTGCTAGGCCCCGGGACTTCGAGTACGAGCAGTACTTC. Protein: CSARPRDFEYEQYF.

This clonotype was detected a few times. The genes are TRBV7-6 and TRBJ2-7; D may be TRBD1 (5 bases). The ends were cut back, 5 bases at V and 3 bases at J, with 14 bases in the middle. This CDR3 has 14 amino acids. Germline V gene sequence: CDR1 SGHVS, CDR2 FNYEAQ. The CDR3 coding sequence is TGTGCCAGCAGCCCCCAGGCCAGGGACTACGAGCAGTACTTC. Protein product: CASSPQARDYEQYF.

Many counts were recorded for this clonotype. The chain employs TRBV11-2 and TRBJ2-1, with 7 positions matching TRBD2. The junction had 9 bases not matched to a gene; V was cut back by 2 bases and J by 8 bases. The CDR3 spans 15 residues. CDR1 is SGHAT, CDR2 FQNNGV, per germline. CDR3 region: CASSLTPGGMDEQFF. DNA of the CDR3: TGTGCCAGCAGCTTAACCCCCGGGGGGATGGATGAGCAGTTCTTC.

This clonotype was counted between two and nine times. The chain is built from TRBV4-1 and TRBJ1-1; D is uncertain. This CDR3 has 14 amino acids. Germline CDR1 is MGHRA and CDR2 is YSYEKL. V was clipped by 1 base and J by 6 bases, with 12 bases between them. The CDR3 loop reads CASSQGALRAEAFF. The CDR3 bases are TGCGCCAGCAGCCAAGGGGCCCTTAGGGCTGAAGCTTTCTTT.

In this sample, this clonotype turned up many times. The gene calls are TRBV11-1 and TRBJ2-7; no clear D gene. The CDR3 has 13 residues. Germline CDR1 reads SGHAT; CDR2 reads FQDESV (reference sequence). The V gene lost 1 base and the J gene lost 3 bases, with 7 bases spanning the gap. The CDR3 region is CASSLVGNYEQYF. The CDR3 DNA reads as TGTGCCAGCAGCTTAGTTGGCAACTACGAGCAGTACTTC. The variable domain in full, completed from reference TRBV11-1 and TRBJ2-7, reads EAEVAQSPRYKITEKSQAVAFWCDPISGHATLYWYRQILGQGPELLVQFQDESVVDDSQLPKDRFSAERLKGVDSTLKIQPAELGDSAMYLCASSLVGNYEQYFGPGTRLTVT.

The sample holds many counts of this clonotype. V usage is TRBV7-9 and J usage is TRBJ2-3; D uncertain. Trimming stripped 5 bases from V and 1 base from J, with 10 bases between. The CDR3 has 14 residues. The germline gives CDR1 SEHNR, CDR2 FQNEAQ (reference sequence). CDR3 sequence: CASSVPARTDTQYF. As DNA, the CDR3 is TGTGCCAGCAGCGTTCCGGCTCGCACAGATACGCAGTATTTT.

This clonotype was detected a few times. This chain links TRBV9 with TRBJ2-2; 9 bases are a match to TRBD1. The CDR3 spans 16 residues. Germline assignment: CDR1 SGDLS and CDR2 YYNGEE. Trimming took 0 bases from V and 6 from J; bases not matched to a gene: 6. CDR3: CASSVGGTGLSGELFF. As DNA, the CDR3 is TGTGCCAGCAGCGTAGGGGGGACAGGGCTCTCCGGGGAGCTGTTTTTT.

This sequence joins TRBV20-1 and TRBJ2-7, with a tentative D call TRBD2 (6 bases). The length of the CDR3 is 17 residues. From germline, CDR1 is DFQATT and CDR2 SNEGSKA (reference sequence). V was cut by 1 base and J by 0 bases, with 19 bases left in between. The CDR3 region is CSARVASDPRFSYEQYF. In DNA form, the CDR3 reads TGCAGTGCTAGAGTAGCTAGCGACCCCCGTTTCTCCTACGAGCAGTACTTC.

This clonotype was counted many times. V and J are TRBV28 and TRBJ1-1, with D perhaps matching TRBD1 (6 bases). Germline CDR1 and CDR2: MDHEN and SYDVKM. This CDR3 has 13 amino acids. V lost 6 bases and J 6 bases, leaving 14 bases between the germline ends. This CDR3 is CASSLRGGPEAFF. The CDR3 DNA reads as TGTGCCAGCAGCTTGAGGGGGGGCCCTGAAGCTTTCTTT.

This clonotype occurred many times. The V call is TRBV5-1, the J call TRBJ2-1; unclear D gene. The CDR3 spans 11 residues. Germline CDR1 is SGHRS and CDR2 is YFSETQ. With 0 bases removed from V and 10 bases from J, the gap between germline ends came to 5 bases. Here the CDR3 reads CASSLEAEQFF. The CDR3 DNA follows: TGCGCCAGCAGCTTGGAAGCGGAGCAGTTCTTC.

This clonotype was seen ten or more times. V and J are TRBV12-3 or TRBV12-4 and TRBJ2-5; no reliable D call. The V gene lost 10 bases and the J gene lost 0 bases, with 12 bases spanning the gap. CDR3 length: 13 amino acids. The CDR3 bases are TGTGCCACCCAAGACCTTAACCAAGAGACCCAGTACTTC. This sequence encodes CATQDLNQETQYF.

This clonotype was counted between two and nine times. The chain joins TRBV7-8 to TRBJ1-2; D is possibly TRBD1 (6 bases). CDR1 and CDR2 from the germline V gene are SGHVS and FQNEAQ. The V gene lost 1 base and the J gene lost 4 bases, with 19 bases spanning the gap. This CDR3 is built from 17 residues. The CDR3 nucleotides read TGTGCCAGCAGCTTAGAAAGAAGGGGGGCGTCGGGCTATGGCTACACCTTC. It translates to CASSLERRGASGYGYTF.

In its sample, this clonotype was seen a few times. The chain's CDR3 is CASSAGGRHTEAFF. DNA of the CDR3: TGTGCCAGCAGCGCCGGTGGGAGGCACACTGAAGCTTTCTTT. This chain connects TRBV28 to TRBJ1-1; D is unresolved. Germline V CDR1 and CDR2: MDHEN, SYDVKM. The CDR3 has 14 residues. V lost 6 bases and J 3 bases, leaving 14 bases between the germline ends.

This chain joins TRBV4-3 and TRBJ1-1, with D possibly TRBD1 on 5 matching bases. The length of the CDR3 is 15 residues. V was pared by 4 bases and J by 1 base, with 13 bases between. Germline-derived CDR1 and CDR2 are LGHNA and YSLEER. The CDR3 is CASSRLGQGNTEAFF. CDR3 nucleotides: TGCGCCAGCAGCCGTCTCGGGCAGGGGAACACTGAAGCTTTCTTT.

The chain is built from TRBV4-3 and TRBJ2-7; the match to TRBD2 covers 11 bases. The CDR3 has 15 amino acids. V lost 2 bases, J lost 4 bases, and 4 bases stayed unmatched. CDR1 LGHNA and CDR2 YSLEER come from the germline V gene. CDR3 sequence reads: CASSQSSGRNYEQYF. The DNA of the CDR3 is TGCGCCAGCAGCCAATCTAGCGGGAGGAATTACGAGCAGTACTTC.